The 28 T cell receptor beta chains presented below share a single source sample, sequenced in a study of blood T cell repertoires in COVID-19. TCRdb's copy holds only in-frame clones and misses some; the assay was immunoSEQ multiplex PCR. This sample has about 62,000 clones; roughly 71% occur once, and the top ten carry around 6%. Material for sequencing was peripheral blood. These receptors all stem from a woman aged 45 to 65 with active or convalescent COVID-19.

About this clone: Other nucleotide sequences from this sample produce the same CDR3. This chain joins TRBV6-6 and TRBJ2-5; D uncertain. The V gene lost 4 bases and the J gene lost 2 bases, with 2 bases spanning the gap. Germline CDR1 and CDR2: MNHNY and SVGAGI (reference sequence). This CDR3 has 11 residues. The CDR3 here is CASSSQETQYF. CDR3 in DNA: TGTGCCAGCAGTTCGCAAGAGACCCAGTACTTC.

This chain uses TRBV2 with TRBJ2-2; 7 nucleotides align to TRBD2. The length of the CDR3 is 16 residues. V lost 7 bases to trimming and J lost 4 bases; unmatched junction nucleotides: 12. CDR1 and CDR2 from the germline V gene are SNHLY and FYNNEI. CDR3 sequence (DNA): TGTGCCAGCACGAGGTCGGCGGGAGTAGCCACCGGGGAGCTGTTTTTT. Translating it yields CASTRSAGVATGELFF.

This rearrangement joins TRBV29-1 to TRBJ2-7; TRBD1 might be the D (5 bases). V shed 4 bases and J shed 0 bases, with 19 bases lying between them. Germline V lookup: CDR1 SQVTM, CDR2 ANQGSEA. This CDR3 spans 16 amino acids. The CDR3 loop is CSVVPLEGASSYEQYF. The CDR3 nucleotides are TGCAGCGTTGTCCCTCTTGAAGGGGCCTCCTCCTACGAGCAGTACTTC.

The CDR3 nucleotides read TGTGCCAGCAGCAAATCCAGCGGGAGGGCCTACAATGAGCAGTTCTTC. This encodes CASSKSSGRAYNEQFF. The chain carries TRBV21-1 and TRBJ2-1; no DNA check was done on the table's D call, TRBD2. TRBV21-1 is termed a pseudogene. The CDR3 is made up of 16 amino acids.

This sequence joins TRBV19 and TRBJ2-7, with 7 nucleotides matching TRBD2. This CDR3 is built from 14 residues. The trim removed 4 bases at V and 0 bases at J, leaving 3 bases unmatched. Germline V lookup: CDR1 LNHDA, CDR2 SQIVND (reference sequence). CDR3 bases: TGTGCCAGTAGTAAGCGGGGATCCTCCTACGAGCAGTACTTC. Encoded protein: CASSKRGSSYEQYF.

CDR3 sequence (DNA): TGTGCCACCAGCAGGACAGGGATGGTAGAAGAGACCCAGTACTTC. Its translation: CATSRTGMVEETQYF. The chain joins TRBV15 to TRBJ2-5; 7 bases match TRBD1. This CDR3 has 15 residues. Germline loops: CDR1 LNHNV, CDR2 YYDKDF (reference sequence). The V gene end was trimmed by 3 bases and the J gene end by 3 bases; junction bases not matched to a gene: 7.

V usage is TRBV19 and J usage is TRBJ2-1, with 8 bases fitting TRBD1. CDR3 size: 16 residues. Trimming at V came to 7 bases and at J to 0 bases, leaving 8 bases not matched to a gene. CDR1 and CDR2 (germline): LNHDA, SQIVND (reference sequence). CDR3 residues: CASTLTGGSSYNEQFF. CDR3 DNA sequence: TGTGCCAGTACCCTAACAGGGGGGAGCTCCTACAATGAGCAGTTCTTC.

This clone occurred once. V gene TRBV6-2 or TRBV6-3 combines with J gene TRBJ2-7; 7 bases line up with TRBD1. CDR3 size: 14 residues. With 4 bases clipped from V and 9 bases from J, the junction kept 12 bases outside the gene matches. In germline, CDR1 is MNHEY, CDR2 SVGEGT. CDR3 DNA: TGTGCCAGCAGTTGGGGGCGGCAGGGGGTCTGGCAGTACTTC. It is translated as CASSWGRQGVWQYF.

The CDR3 region has the DNA TGTGCCACCAGCTCAACAGGGGTCTATGGCTACACCTTC. It encodes CATSSTGVYGYTF. The chain combines TRBV24-1 with TRBJ1-2; the match to TRBD1 covers 7 bases. CDR1 is KGHDR, CDR2 SFDVKD, per germline. V lost 7 bases to trimming and J lost 4 bases; unmatched junction nucleotides: 5. The CDR3 totals 13 residues.

The CDR3 DNA is TGTGCCACCAGTGATTTAGGCAGGGGGGAGACCCAGTACTTC. It yields the protein CATSDLGRGETQYF. This chain links TRBV24-1 with TRBJ2-5; TRBD1 matches at 7 bases. J was trimmed by 5 bases and V by 1 base; bases with no gene match: 3. This CDR3 spans 14 amino acids. CDR1 is KGHDR, CDR2 SFDVKD, per germline.

This rearrangement joins TRBV3-1 (or the pseudogene TRBV3-2) to TRBJ1-4; D is unresolved. Germline values: CDR1 LGHDT, CDR2 YNNKEL (reference sequence). CDR3 length: 12 amino acids. Trimming cost V 5 bases and J 5 bases, with 6 bases left between them. The CDR3 DNA follows: TGTGCCAGCAGCTCACTGAATGAAAAACTGTTTTTT. The encoded protein is CASSSLNEKLFF.

The chain uses TRBV5-4 and TRBJ2-7, with 7 bases lining up with TRBD2. This CDR3 contains 14 residues. J lost 11 bases, V lost 4 bases, and 15 bases had no gene match. The germline CDR1 and CDR2 sequences are SGHNT and YYREEE (reference sequence). CDR3 in DNA: TGTGCCAGCAGCCAAGCGGGCCGGGGGAGGGTTAAGTACTTC. As protein: CASSQAGRGRVKYF.

The CDR3 DNA reads TGCGCCAGCAGCCAAGATTGGTCAGGCATCGAGCAGTACTTC. Amino acids: CASSQDWSGIEQYF. The rearrangement joins TRBV4-3 to TRBJ2-7; no clear D. From germline, CDR1 is LGHNA and CDR2 YSLEER. Trimming cost V 0 bases and J 6 bases, with 12 bases left between them. This CDR3 comprises 14 residues.

The V and J genes are TRBV5-1 and TRBJ2-1; weak D call: TRBD1 (8 bases). The CDR3 spans 15 residues. V was pared by 4 bases and J by 4 bases, with 15 bases between. Germline CDR1 reads SGHRS; CDR2 reads YFSETQ. The CDR3 spells CASSQTGGGYNEQFF. The DNA for the CDR3 is TGCGCCAGCAGCCAAACAGGGGGAGGGTACAATGAGCAGTTCTTC.

The V and J genes are TRBV7-8 and TRBJ1-5; D may be TRBD1 (6 bases). The CDR3 spans 16 residues. Germline CDR1 is SGHVS and CDR2 is FQNEAQ. V was trimmed by 3 bases and J by 9 bases, leaving 21 bases between them. The CDR3 coding sequence is TGTGCCAGCAGCTTTCATCGGGCGGACAGCCCTGTGCCCCAGCATTTT. Its translation is CASSFHRADSPVPQHF.

This clone came up once. This chain links TRBV24-1 with TRBJ2-1; maybe TRBD1 (6 bases). The germline V and J ends were trimmed by 10 bases and 5 bases, with 11 bases remaining between them. This CDR3 spans 12 amino acids. Germline assignment: CDR1 KGHDR and CDR2 SFDVKD. CDR3 loop: CATGAGDNEQFF. Written as DNA, the CDR3 is TGTGCCACAGGGGCAGGGGACAATGAGCAGTTCTTC.

The chain employs TRBV7-2 and TRBJ1-2; D call uncertain. Germline CDR1 and CDR2: SGHTA and FQGNSA. With 7 bases removed from V and 7 bases from J, the gap between germline ends came to 16 bases. The CDR3 sequence is 13 residues long. Here the CDR3 reads CASTSLSGFGYTF. In DNA form, the CDR3 reads TGTGCCAGCACCTCCTTAAGCGGTTTTGGCTACACCTTC.

This chain uses TRBV6-5 with TRBJ2-3; 8 bases are a match to TRBD1. CDR3 size: 16 residues. The V gene end was trimmed by 0 bases and the J gene end by 4 bases; junction bases not matched to a gene: 6. The germline CDR1 and CDR2 sequences are MNHEY and SVGAGI. The CDR3 spells CASSYSGTGFADTQYF. DNA of the CDR3: TGTGCCAGCAGTTACTCAGGGACAGGTTTCGCAGATACGCAGTATTTT.

The chain carries TRBV11-1 and TRBJ1-1; D might be TRBD1 (5 bases). Deletions cut 4 bases from V and 5 bases from J, with 8 bases between. The CDR3 runs 12 residues. From germline, CDR1 is SGHAT and CDR2 FQDESV (reference sequence). The DNA of the CDR3 is TGTGCCAGCAGCTCCCGGGGGACTGAAGCTTTCTTT. Protein product: CASSSRGTEAFF. The full variable domain, its missing parts supplied by reference TRBV11-1 and TRBJ1-1, is EAEVAQSPRYKITEKSQAVAFWCDPISGHATLYWYRQILGQGPELLVQFQDESVVDDSQLPKDRFSAERLKGVDSTLKIQPAELGDSAMYLCASSSRGTEAFFGQGTRLTVV.

The chain combines TRBV7-2 with TRBJ1-2; D gene uncertain. This CDR3 spans 16 amino acids. From germline, CDR1 is SGHTA and CDR2 FQGNSA. V was trimmed by 2 bases and J by 3 bases, leaving 16 bases between them. The CDR3 coding sequence is TGTGCCAGCAGCTTAAGCCCCGGCCGGGGATACTATGGCTACACCTTC. This encodes CASSLSPGRGYYGYTF.

This chain connects TRBV28 to TRBJ2-1; 10 bases are a match to TRBD2. Germline trimming cut 3 bases from V and 7 bases from J; bases unmatched to any gene: 9. The CDR3 runs to 16 residues. Germline assignment: CDR1 MDHEN and CDR2 SYDVKM. CDR3: CASSLASGSPENEQFF. In DNA, the CDR3 is TGTGCCAGCAGTTTGGCTAGCGGGAGTCCGGAGAATGAGCAGTTCTTC.

The chain carries TRBV5-1 and TRBJ2-2; 14 bases agree with TRBD2. The CDR3 runs 20 residues. The V gene end was trimmed by 4 bases and the J gene end by 5 bases; junction bases not matched to a gene: 16. Germline loops: CDR1 SGHRS, CDR2 YFSETQ. The CDR3 loop is CASSLRAGTSGRVQTGELFF. CDR3 sequence (DNA): TGCGCCAGCAGCCTCCGCGCCGGGACTAGCGGGAGAGTTCAAACCGGGGAGCTGTTTTTT.

This chain connects TRBV27 to TRBJ1-1, with 7 bases fitting TRBD1. The V gene's germline CDR1 is MNHEY and CDR2 SMNVEV (reference sequence). With 4 bases clipped from V and 1 base from J, the junction kept 3 bases outside the gene matches. The CDR3 runs 14 residues. CDR3 nucleotides: TGTGCCAGCAGTTGGGACAGAAGGAACACTGAAGCTTTCTTT. Translated, it gives CASSWDRRNTEAFF.

The V call is TRBV2, the J call TRBJ2-7; 10 nucleotides line up with TRBD1. The CDR3 consists of 14 residues. J was trimmed by 2 bases and V by 8 bases; bases with no gene match: 6. CDR1 is SNHLY and CDR2 is FYNNEI in the germline V gene. The CDR3 loop reads CASLSGTGAYEQYF. In DNA, the CDR3 is TGTGCCAGCCTCTCCGGGACAGGGGCCTACGAGCAGTACTTC.

This chain links TRBV7-6 with TRBJ1-3, with D unclear. The CDR3 has 11 amino acids. V was clipped by 6 bases and J by 7 bases, with 7 bases between them. CDR1 SGHVS and CDR2 FNYEAQ come from the germline V gene. Here the CDR3 DNA reads TGTGCCAGCAGTACATGGAACACCATATATTTT. This codes for CASSTWNTIYF.

The CDR3 protein is CASSLIGQPQHF. The DNA of the CDR3 is TGTGCCAGCAGTTTAATCGGGCAGCCCCAGCATTTT. The rearrangement joins TRBV27 to TRBJ1-5; no clear D. The germline V gene has CDR1 MNHEY and CDR2 SMNVEV (reference sequence). The ends were cut back, 2 bases at V and 7 bases at J, with 6 bases in the middle. The CDR3 has 12 residues.

With respect to this clone: A read error may account for a junction end that differs from germline. The V and J genes are TRBV19 and TRBJ2-7, with 13 nucleotides matching TRBD2. Per germline, CDR1 LNHDA and CDR2 SQIVND (reference sequence). The CDR3 is 16 residues long. Written as DNA, the CDR3 is TGTGCCAGTAGTGCCACTAGCGGGAGGGCCGGATACGAGCAGCACTTC. It yields the protein CASSATSGRAGYEQHF.

This clone was counted only a few times. The rearrangement joins TRBV5-6 to TRBJ1-1; 9 bases align to TRBD1. Trimming took 4 bases from V and 5 from J; bases not matched to a gene: 9. CDR1 is SGHDT, CDR2 YYEEEE, per germline. The CDR3 extends over 15 amino acids. CDR3 protein: CASSPLRQGGTEAFF. The CDR3 DNA is TGTGCCAGCAGCCCCCTTAGACAGGGGGGTACTGAAGCTTTCTTT. The variable domain in full, completed from reference TRBV5-6 and TRBJ1-1, reads DAGVTQSPTHLIKTRGQQVTLRCSPKSGHDTVSWYQQALGQGPQFIFQYYEEEERQRGNFPDRFSGHQFPNYSSELNVNALLLGDSALYLCASSPLRQGGTEAFFGQGTRLTVV.